There are many counts of the clone carrying this T cell receptor (beta chain). Its antigen is undetermined. One entry per CDR3 protein, called by TCRdb with MiXCR from the 5' RACE reads. The repertoire has just under 550,000 distinct CDR3 sequences, 12% of them found once; the top ten carry under 7.5%. V lost 6 bases, J lost 4 bases, and 18 bases lay in between. Germline V lookup: CDR1 LGHNT, CDR2 FRNRAP. This CDR3 region has 16 residues. This specimen comes from a study of CD8 T cells in ankylosing spondylitis. Findings and caveats of the study: A motif in TCR beta, a set of eight highly homologous variants, appeared characteristic of ankylosing spondylitis blood.

The sequence came from a male donor with ankylosing spondylitis. Sample: blood, either unsorted or a sorted T cell fraction (not recorded which). The V and J genes are TRBV12-5 and TRBJ2-2; possible D gene TRBD1, 5 bases. CDR3 DNA sequence: TGTGCTAGTGGGCCTCAGGGAATTTGGAGCACCGGGGAGCTGTTTTTT. This translates into CASGPQGIWSTGELFF.